This T cell receptor beta chain was profiled in a study of OX40 agonist ivuxolimab in advanced cancers. The assay was immunoSEQ multiplex PCR, and TCRdb's table has in-frame clones only and misses some. The sample has 20,000 to 30,000 clones; around 80% are singletons. Study-wide findings and caveats: Partial responders treated at 0.1-3.0 mg/kg exhibited clonal expansion among the lowest measured. At doses 0.1 to 3.0 mg/kg, CD4+ and CD8+ clones expanded.

Comments on this clone: Its target is not known.

The V and J ends lost 3 bases and 4 bases respectively, with 5 bases between them. This CDR3 is 11 amino acids long. CDR1 and CDR2 (germline): DFQATT, SNEGSKA (reference sequence). The sequencing here drew on CD4+ or CD8+ T cells sorted from blood, taken in a trial of the OX40 agonist ivuxolimab. The sequence was collected from an adult with an advanced solid tumor such as melanoma, head and neck, liver or kidney cancer. The V call is TRBV20-1, the J call TRBJ2-3; D possibly corresponds to TRBD2 (5 bases). The chain's CDR3 is CSARRADTQYF. The CDR3 bases are TGCAGTGCTAGGAGGGCAGATACGCAGTATTTT.